Presented here are 25 T cell receptor beta chains from one specimen sequenced in a study of T cells in Graves' hyperthyroidism and ophthalmopathy. Researchers amplified the TCR beta CDR3 regions from RNA transcripts. HTBI primers drove first-round RT-PCR of the TCR CDR3. A single record per CDR3 protein comes from TCRdb applying MiXCR to the multiplex PCR reads. Of 360,000 or so distinct CDR3 sequences detected, approximately 19% appear once; the ten largest clones hold 3.5% to 4%. The sample was blood. The receptors originated from a woman younger than 35 with Graves' hyperthyroidism.

This chain uses TRBV12-3 or TRBV12-4 with TRBJ2-7; D uncertain. There are 14 residues in the CDR3. Trimming stripped 6 bases from V and 5 bases from J, with 17 bases between. DNA of the CDR3: TGTGCCAGCAGCCTGTCTCAAGGCCCTCACGAGCAGTACTTC. This encodes CASSLSQGPHEQYF.

This clonotype was observed at least ten times. The chain has TRBV6-1 and TRBJ1-5; the D is unclear. In germline, CDR1 is MNHNS, CDR2 SASEGT. Trimming pared 7 bases from V and 1 base from J, leaving 5 bases between. The CDR3 totals 12 residues. The CDR3 nucleotides are TGTGCCAGCACGGGGAGCAATCAGCCCCAGCATTTT. This translates into CASTGSNQPQHF.

This clonotype came up many times. This chain uses TRBV19 with TRBJ2-5; D call uncertain. CDR1 LNHDA and CDR2 SQIVND come from the germline V gene (reference sequence). Trimming removed 1 base from V and 3 bases from J, with 3 bases in between. The CDR3 consists of 12 residues. Here the CDR3 DNA reads TGTGCCAGTAGTATAGGGGAAGAGACCCAGTACTTC. It encodes CASSIGEETQYF.

To note about this clonotype: Its ends do not fully match the called genes, so a read error is possible. The chain links TRBV6-5 to TRBJ1-1; maybe TRBD1 (6 bases). Germline CDR1 and CDR2: MNHEY and SVGAGI. The CDR3 loop spans 15 amino acids. This CDR3 reads CASSYWVGGDTEASF. The CDR3 nucleotides are TGTGCCAGCAGTTACTGGGTAGGGGGGGACACTGAAGCTTCCTTT.

In this sample, this clonotype turned up many times. V is TRBV9 and J is TRBJ1-1; D is ambiguous. CDR1 and CDR2 from the germline V gene are SGDLS and YYNGEE. The CDR3 is made up of 13 amino acids. Trimming cost V 2 bases and J 4 bases, with 9 bases left between them. CDR3 amino acids: CASSVGQITEAFF. CDR3 nucleotide sequence: TGTGCCAGCAGCGTGGGTCAGATCACTGAAGCTTTCTTT.

In this sample, this clonotype turned up many times. The gene calls are TRBV6-4 and TRBJ2-2; 8 bases are shared with TRBD1. CDR1 MRHNA and CDR2 SNTAGT come from the germline V gene. This CDR3 is built from 17 residues. With 0 bases clipped from V and 3 bases from J, the junction kept 6 bases outside the gene matches. DNA for the CDR3: TGTGCCAGCAGTGACTCGGAACGGACAGGGCACACCGGGGAGCTGTTTTTT. Its translation: CASSDSERTGHTGELFF.

This clonotype showed up many times. The chain uses TRBV30 and TRBJ2-5; 9 bases line up with TRBD2. CDR3 length: 14 amino acids. Germline lookup yields CDR1 GTSNPN and CDR2 SVGIG (reference sequence). CDR3 sequence reads: CACSRGGVRETQYF. In DNA, the CDR3 is TGTGCTTGCTCGCGCGGGGGGGTGCGGGAGACCCAGTACTTC.

The rearrangement links TRBV10-3 to TRBJ2-3; D is perhaps TRBD2 (6 bases). CDR1 is ENHRY and CDR2 is SYGVKD in the germline V gene. The CDR3 has 13 amino acids. Trimming removed 11 bases from V and 0 bases from J, with 12 bases in between. The CDR3 region is CAVLATSTDTQYF. The CDR3 DNA follows: TGTGCCGTCCTAGCGACCAGCACAGATACGCAGTATTTT.

For this clonotype: This may arise from a read error, as a much more abundant clone is one base away. V usage is TRBV20-1 and J usage is TRBJ2-5, with TRBD2 matching 8 bases. Germline loops: CDR1 DFQATT, CDR2 SNEGSKA (reference sequence). CDR3 length: 15 residues. The CDR3 here is CSASLPAGVGETKYF. The CDR3, as DNA: TGCAGTGCTAGTCTCCCAGCGGGGGTGGGAGAGACCAAGTACTTC.

There are many counts of this clonotype. V usage is TRBV7-2 and J usage is TRBJ1-2; no clear D gene. Trimming took off 2 bases at V and 7 bases at J, with 11 bases between the two ends. Germline V gives CDR1 SGHTA, CDR2 FQGNSA. The CDR3 totals 13 residues. CDR3 protein: CASSLSRAAGYTF. The CDR3 nucleotides are TGTGCCAGCAGCTTAAGTAGGGCGGCTGGCTACACCTTC.

This clonotype was seen at least ten times. The chain combines TRBV2 with TRBJ1-2, with D unresolved. In germline, CDR1 is SNHLY, CDR2 FYNNEI. The CDR3 is 14 amino acids. V lost 0 bases to trimming and J lost 1 base, with 6 bases between them. The CDR3 coding sequence is TGTGCCAGCAGTGAAGCGGAGTTTAACTATGGCTACACCTTC. It translates to CASSEAEFNYGYTF.

The chain uses TRBV12-3 or TRBV12-4 and TRBJ2-4, with TRBD1 identical over 12 bases. The CDR3 length is 18 residues. V lost 6 bases, J lost 0 bases, and 9 bases stayed unmatched. The CDR3 reads CASSSRDRGPLAKNIQYF. The CDR3 DNA follows: TGTGCCAGCAGCTCTCGGGACAGGGGGCCACTAGCCAAAAACATTCAGTACTTC.

The chain couples TRBV5-1 to TRBJ2-3; weak D call: TRBD2 (6 bases). Germline values: CDR1 SGHRS, CDR2 YFSETQ. V dropped 1 base and J dropped 2 bases, with 11 bases sitting between them. The length of the CDR3 is 15 residues. This CDR3 is CASSLTSYHTDTQYF. The CDR3, as DNA: TGCGCCAGCAGCTTGACTAGCTACCACACAGATACGCAGTATTTT.

The gene calls are TRBV2 and TRBJ2-5; 7 nucleotides match TRBD1. Losses at the gene ends were 2 bases for V and 5 bases for J; bases not matched to a gene: 5. The V gene's germline CDR1 is SNHLY and CDR2 FYNNEI. There are 14 residues in the CDR3. The CDR3 region is CASSELVRGETQYF. The DNA for the CDR3 is TGTGCCAGCAGTGAATTGGTCAGGGGGGAGACCCAGTACTTC. The complete variable domain, with remaining parts taken from reference TRBV2 and TRBJ2-5, reads EPEVTQTPSHQVTQMGQEVILRCVPISNHLYFYWYRQILGQKVEFLVSFYNNEISEKSEIFDDQFSVERPDGSNFTLKIRSTKLEDSAMYFCASSELVRGETQYFGPGTRLLVL.

The chain employs TRBV18 and TRBJ2-3, with 9 bases identical to TRBD1. Trimming took 3 bases from V and 0 from J; bases not matched to a gene: 4. The CDR3 consists of 16 residues. Germline CDR1 KGHSH, CDR2 LQKENI. CDR3 sequence: CASSPGTGPSTDTQYF. In DNA form, the CDR3 reads TGTGCCAGCTCACCTGGGACAGGGCCTAGCACAGATACGCAGTATTTT.

This clonotype was seen repeatedly, ten times or more. The rearrangement links TRBV10-2 to TRBJ2-7; 9 bases match TRBD1. V lost 4 bases to trimming and J lost 4 bases; unmatched junction nucleotides: 11. Germline assignment: CDR1 WSHSY and CDR2 SAAADI. The CDR3 has 16 residues. CDR3 coding DNA: TGCGCCAGCAGTGTGTCCACCGGGACAGGGCGGTACGAGCAGTACTTC. Its protein is CASSVSTGTGRYEQYF.

This clonotype was seen ten or more times. A read error is possible here, since a much larger clone lies one base away. The chain employs TRBV20-1 and TRBJ2-4; TRBD2 aligns across 13 bases. From germline, CDR1 is DFQATT and CDR2 SNEGSKA (reference sequence). This CDR3 is built from 17 residues. The CDR3 DNA reads as TGCAGTGCTCATCCGGGACTAGCGGGGAAGGCCAAAAACATTAAGTACTTC. Translated, it gives CSAHPGLAGKAKNIKYF.

This clonotype came up a few times. The rearrangement uses TRBV6-1 and TRBJ2-6; D ambiguous. The V and J ends lost 2 bases and 3 bases respectively, with 8 bases between them. The CDR3 is 15 residues long. Germline loops: CDR1 MNHNS, CDR2 SASEGT. The CDR3 loop is CASSEFNGGANVLTF. As DNA, the CDR3 is TGTGCCAGCAGTGAATTTAATGGTGGGGCCAACGTCCTGACTTTC.

In this sample, this clonotype turned up many times. V and J are TRBV18 and TRBJ1-5, with D uncertain. This CDR3 has 13 residues. Germline V gene lookup returns CDR1 KGHSH and CDR2 LQKENI. V shed 5 bases and J shed 5 bases, with 10 bases lying between them. This chain's CDR3 is CASSGGWHQPQHF. The CDR3 DNA is TGTGCCAGCTCAGGTGGGTGGCATCAGCCCCAGCATTTT.

This clonotype was counted once. The chain has TRBV18 and TRBJ2-1, with D possibly being TRBD2 (6 bases). Trimming took 3 bases from V and 5 from J, leaving 14 bases between them. The CDR3 has 15 residues. CDR1 and CDR2 from the germline V gene are KGHSH and LQKENI. The CDR3 loop reads CASSPGLARNNEQFF. CDR3 DNA: TGTGCCAGCTCACCTGGGCTAGCGAGGAACAATGAGCAGTTCTTC.

Details on this clonotype: A read error is possible here, since a much larger clone lies one base away. The gene calls are TRBV5-1 and TRBJ1-2, with D hard to call. The CDR3 runs to 14 residues. Per the germline V gene, CDR1 is SGHRS and CDR2 is YFSETQ. V lost 2 bases to trimming and J lost 1 base, with 9 bases between them. The CDR3 region is CASSFGAFNYGYTF. DNA for the CDR3: TGCGCCAGCAGCTTCGGTGCGTTTAACTATGGCTACACCTTC.

As regards this clonotype: A read error may explain this, as a much larger clone is one base away. The rearrangement uses TRBV10-3 and TRBJ2-5; tentative D call: TRBD1 (6 bases). CDR1 and CDR2 (germline): ENHRY, SYGVKD. The CDR3 is 14 residues long. CDR3 sequence: CAISLGQRQETKYF. CDR3 DNA sequence: TGTGCCATCAGTCTTGGACAGAGACAAGAGACCAAGTACTTC.

This clonotype was counted between two and nine times. V is TRBV6-5 and J is TRBJ1-6; D is undetermined. The length of the CDR3 is 13 residues. Germline V gene data show CDR1 as MNHEY and CDR2 as SVGAGI. V gave up 0 bases and J gave up 10 bases, with 7 bases separating them. The CDR3 nucleotides read TGTGCCAGCAGTTACTCCCCCGGATCACCCCTCCACTTT. Its translation is CASSYSPGSPLHF.

Many counts were recorded for this clonotype. The gene calls are TRBV9 and TRBJ1-3; D gene ambiguous. The germline V gene encodes CDR1 SGDLS and CDR2 YYNGEE. This CDR3 has 14 residues. Trimming removed 1 base at V and 2 bases at J, with 7 bases between. CDR3 region: CASSVRITGNTIYF. The CDR3 DNA sequence: TGTGCCAGCAGCGTAAGGATTACTGGAAACACCATATATTTT.

This clonotype was counted at least ten times. The chain links TRBV10-1 to TRBJ2-2, with a weak D call TRBD1 (5 bases). V was cut by 3 bases and J by 5 bases, with 13 bases left in between. Germline values: CDR1 WNHNN, CDR2 SYGVQD (reference sequence). The CDR3 loop spans 15 amino acids. CDR3 sequence (DNA): TGCGCCAGCAGTGACCCCGGACACAGGACCGGGGAGCTGTTTTTT. Amino acid sequence: CASSDPGHRTGELFF.